This TCR beta chain emerged from a study of cytomegalovirus exposure and HLA in healthy donors. The PCR had 60 Vbeta and 13 Jbeta primers. Generated by immunoSEQ multiplex PCR, the TCRdb table keeps only in-frame clones and is missing some. The table includes around 93,000 clones, about 66% detected once. Per the germline V gene, CDR1 is SGDLS and CDR2 is YYNGEE. The CDR3 runs to 13 residues. V was shortened by 0 bases and J by 5 bases, with 8 bases between the two germline ends. This clone was counted only a few times. At the DNA level, this CDR3 is encoded by other sequences in the same sample as well.

The sequenced sample was PBMCs. V usage is TRBV9 and J usage is TRBJ1-2, with a tentative D call TRBD1 (6 bases). The TCR comes from a boy under 18 in good health and CMV-seropositive. The CDR3 DNA reads TGTGCCAGCAGCGTAGTAGGGGGATATGGCTACACCTTC. Its protein product is CASSVVGGYGYTF.